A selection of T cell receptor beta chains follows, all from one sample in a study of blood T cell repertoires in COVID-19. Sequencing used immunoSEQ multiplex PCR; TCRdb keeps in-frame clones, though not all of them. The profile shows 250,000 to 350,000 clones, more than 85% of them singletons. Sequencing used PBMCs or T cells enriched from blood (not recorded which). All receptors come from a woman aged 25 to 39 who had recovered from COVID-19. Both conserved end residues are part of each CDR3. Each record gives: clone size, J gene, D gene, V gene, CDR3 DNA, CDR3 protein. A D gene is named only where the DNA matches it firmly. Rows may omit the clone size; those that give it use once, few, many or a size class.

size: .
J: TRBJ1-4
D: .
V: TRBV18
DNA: TGTGCCAGCTCACCCATCGAGGGCCATAATGAAAAACTGTTTTTT
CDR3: CASSPIEGHNEKLFF

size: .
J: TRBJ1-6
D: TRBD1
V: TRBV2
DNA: TGTGCCAGCAGTGAGGGCCCGAACAGGGGAAGGGATTCACCCCTCCACTTT
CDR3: CASSEGPNRGRDSPLHF

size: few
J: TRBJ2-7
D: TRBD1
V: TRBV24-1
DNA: TGTGCCACCAGTGACACCGGGACAGGGAGCTCCTACGAGCAGTACTTC
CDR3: CATSDTGTGSSYEQYF

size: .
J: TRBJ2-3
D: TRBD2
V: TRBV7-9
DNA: TGTGCCAGCAGCCTTCCTTTTTCGCTAGCGGGGACAGATACGCAGTATTTT
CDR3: CASSLPFSLAGTDTQYF

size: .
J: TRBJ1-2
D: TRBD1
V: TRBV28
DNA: TGTGCCAGCAGCTGGGACAGAAACTATGGCTACACCTTC
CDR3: CASSWDRNYGYTF

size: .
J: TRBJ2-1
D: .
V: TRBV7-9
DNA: TGTGCCAGCAGCTTATCACTAGATGAGCAGTTCTTC
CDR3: CASSLSLDEQFF

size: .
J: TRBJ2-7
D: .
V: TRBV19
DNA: TGTGCCAGTAAAAGATATGCAGGGTATGGCTACGAGCAGTACTTC
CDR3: CASKRYAGYGYEQYF

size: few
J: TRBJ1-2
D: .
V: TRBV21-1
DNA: TGTGCCAGCAGCAAAGATAACGGGGACAGGGGCGACCTAGCCTATGGCTACACCTTC
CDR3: CASSKDNGDRGDLAYGYTF

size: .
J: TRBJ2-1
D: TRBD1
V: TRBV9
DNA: TGTGCCAGCAGCCCCCAGGGGGCCTTTAACAATGAGCAGTTCTTC
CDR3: CASSPQGAFNNEQFF

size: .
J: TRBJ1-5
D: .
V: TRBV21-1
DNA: TGTGCCAGCAGCTTCGTGATAGGGGGGGCGGGTCAGCCCCAGCATTTT
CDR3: CASSFVIGGAGQPQHF

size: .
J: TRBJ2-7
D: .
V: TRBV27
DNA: TGTGCCAGCAGTTTATCCCCTAAGTCCGAGCAGTACTTC
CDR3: CASSLSPKSEQYF

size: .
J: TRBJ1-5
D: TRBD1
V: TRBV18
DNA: TGTGCCAGCTCACCAGGACAGGGTGGTACGCCCCAGCATTTT
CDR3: CASSPGQGGTPQHF

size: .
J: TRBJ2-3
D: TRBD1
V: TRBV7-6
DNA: TGTGCCAGCAGCCCCCGACAGGGAGAGTCCACAGATACGCAGTATTTT
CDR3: CASSPRQGESTDTQYF

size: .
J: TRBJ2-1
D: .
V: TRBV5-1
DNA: TGCGCCAGCAGCTCGCAGGGAGGCAATGAGCAGTTCTTC
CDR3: CASSSQGGNEQFF

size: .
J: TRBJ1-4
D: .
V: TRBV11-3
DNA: TGTGCCAGCAGCTTAGGGAGTGGAAAACTGTTTTTT
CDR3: CASSLGSGKLFF

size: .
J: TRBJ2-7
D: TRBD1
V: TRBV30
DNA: TGTGCCTCTGCGGCAGGGGGCTACGAGCAGTACTTC
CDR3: CASAAGGYEQYF

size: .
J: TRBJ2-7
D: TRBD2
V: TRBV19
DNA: TGTGCCAGTAGTAAGGGGATAGCGGGGGCCTACGAGCAGTACTTC
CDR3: CASSKGIAGAYEQYF

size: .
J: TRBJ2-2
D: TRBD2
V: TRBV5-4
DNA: TGTGCCAGCAGCCCGGGAGGGAACACCGGGGAGCTGTTTTTT
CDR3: CASSPGGNTGELFF

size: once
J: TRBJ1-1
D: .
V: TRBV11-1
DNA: TGTGCCAGCAGAAAAAACAGGAACACTGAAGCTTTCTTT
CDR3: CASRKNRNTEAFF

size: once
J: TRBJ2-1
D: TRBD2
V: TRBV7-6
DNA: TGTGCCAGCAGCTTAGCGGGGACTATCTACAATGAGCAGTTCTTC
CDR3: CASSLAGTIYNEQFF

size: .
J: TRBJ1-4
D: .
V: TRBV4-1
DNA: TGCGCCAGCAGCCAAGATCCCAGGTGGAATGAAAAACTGTTTTTT
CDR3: CASSQDPRWNEKLFF

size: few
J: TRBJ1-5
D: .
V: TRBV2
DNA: TGTGCCAGCAGTCCCACTACAAAGAATCAGCCCCAGCATTTT
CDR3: CASSPTTKNQPQHF

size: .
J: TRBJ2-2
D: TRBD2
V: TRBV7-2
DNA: TGTGCCAGCAGCTTATTTGCGGGGGGGCCCGGGGAGCTGTTTTTT
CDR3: CASSLFAGGPGELFF

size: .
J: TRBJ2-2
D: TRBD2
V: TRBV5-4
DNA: TGTGCCAGCAGCCCCGGGACTAGCGGGGGGAGGCGGACCGGGGAGCTGTTTTTT
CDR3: CASSPGTSGGRRTGELFF

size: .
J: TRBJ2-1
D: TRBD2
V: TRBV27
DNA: TGTGCCAGCAGTCCCCCCAATAGCGGGGGCAATGAGCAGTTCTTC
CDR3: CASSPPNSGGNEQFF

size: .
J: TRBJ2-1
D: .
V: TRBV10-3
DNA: TGTGCCATCAGTTTAGACAGCAATGAGCAGTTCTTC
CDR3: CAISLDSNEQFF

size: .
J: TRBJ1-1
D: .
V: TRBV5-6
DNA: TGTGCCAGCAGCTTGGGGCAGTCTGAAGCTTTCTTT
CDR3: CASSLGQSEAFF

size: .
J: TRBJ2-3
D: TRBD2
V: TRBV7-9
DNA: TGTGCCAGCAGCATAAGACTAGCGGCCACAGATACGCAGTATTTT
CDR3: CASSIRLAATDTQYF

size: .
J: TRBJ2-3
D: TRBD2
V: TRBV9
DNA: TGTGCCAGCAGCGTCTTGTCACTAGCGGGCACAGATACGCAGTATTTT
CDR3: CASSVLSLAGTDTQYF

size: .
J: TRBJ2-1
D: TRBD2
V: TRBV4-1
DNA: TGCGCCAGCAGCCCAAGACTAGCGGGAGTCAATGAGCAGTTCTTC
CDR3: CASSPRLAGVNEQFF

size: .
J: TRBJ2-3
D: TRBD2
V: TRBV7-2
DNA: TGTGCCAGCAGCCATAGGGGACTAGCGGGAGGGACTAGCACAGATACGCAGTATTTT
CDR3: CASSHRGLAGGTSTDTQYF